Shown below are 25 T cell receptor beta chains from a single sample sequenced in a study of blood T cell repertoires in COVID-19. Clones were sequenced by immunoSEQ multiplex PCR, and TCRdb holds only the in-frame ones, with some missing. The profile shows under 250,000 clones, 80% to 90% of them singletons. The specimen was peripheral blood. These receptors were collected from an elderly man with acute or convalescent COVID-19.

The J gene is TRBJ1-3, the V gene TRBV7-2; 7 bases align to TRBD1. This CDR3 comprises 14 residues. Per the germline V gene, CDR1 is SGHTA and CDR2 is FQGNSA. The V and J ends lost 4 bases and 0 bases, in that order; junction bases with no gene match: 0. The CDR3 region has the DNA TGTGCCAGCAGCTGGACAGGCTCTGGAAACACCATATATTTT. Its protein is CASSWTGSGNTIYF.

The V call is TRBV2, the J call TRBJ1-5; D possibly corresponds to TRBD1 (5 bases). CDR1 and CDR2 (germline): SNHLY, FYNNEI. The CDR3 extends over 15 amino acids. Trimming left V 1 base short and J 1 base short, with 8 bases between. The CDR3 here is CASSEGRQSNQPQHF. The CDR3 nucleotides read TGTGCCAGCAGTGAAGGACGACAGAGCAATCAGCCCCAGCATTTT.

This clone appeared a few times. V is TRBV19 and J is TRBJ1-6; D possibly corresponds to TRBD1 (6 bases). This CDR3 has 15 residues. Germline loops: CDR1 LNHDA, CDR2 SQIVND (reference sequence). The V gene lost 5 bases and the J gene lost 6 bases, with 14 bases spanning the gap. The CDR3 region has the DNA TGTGCCAGTAGTCTCTCGGGGGGGCTTAATTCACCCCTCCACTTT. This sequence encodes CASSLSGGLNSPLHF.

The rearrangement uses TRBV5-8 and TRBJ2-5; D might be TRBD2 (6 bases). From germline, CDR1 is SGHTS and CDR2 YDEGEE. Trimming cost V 3 bases and J 8 bases, with 17 bases left between them. The CDR3 sequence is 14 residues long. The DNA of the CDR3 is TGTGCCAGCAGCTGGGGGGTGGCAGTTGTAACCCAGTACTTC. Amino acid sequence: CASSWGVAVVTQYF.

This chain connects TRBV6-5 to TRBJ2-3, with a tentative D call TRBD2 (7 bases). V lost 11 bases and J lost 1, with 16 bases in between. Germline assignment: CDR1 MNHEY and CDR2 SVGAGI. CDR3 length: 14 residues. This chain's CDR3 is CAGGEGGCTDTQYF. CDR3 bases: TGTGCCGGGGGGGAGGGGGGCTGCACAGATACGCAGTATTTT.

The chain has TRBV5-6 and TRBJ2-5; no reliable D call. V was shortened by 0 bases and J by 6 bases, with 18 bases between the two germline ends. The germline V gene has CDR1 SGHDT and CDR2 YYEEEE. The CDR3 spans 16 residues. Here the CDR3 reads CASSLAAADGMKTQYF. CDR3 coding DNA: TGTGCCAGCAGCTTGGCCGCGGCCGACGGTATGAAGACCCAGTACTTC.

This chain links TRBV13 with TRBJ1-1, with TRBD1 matching over 8 bases. The CDR3 consists of 15 residues. Germline lookup yields CDR1 PRHDT and CDR2 FYEKMQ (reference sequence). V lost 0 bases, J lost 5 bases, and 5 bases stayed unmatched. The CDR3 reads CASSLGQGASTEAFF. CDR3 nucleotide sequence: TGTGCCAGCAGCTTAGGGCAGGGGGCGTCGACTGAAGCTTTCTTT. The full variable domain, with the rest looked up from reference TRBV13 and TRBJ1-1, is AAGVIQSPRHLIKEKRETATLKCYPIPRHDTVYWYQQGPGQDPQFLISFYEKMQSDKGSIPDRFSAQQFSDYHSELNMSSLELGDSALYFCASSLGQGASTEAFFGQGTRLTVV.

In its sample, this clone was seen a few times. CDR3 nucleotides: TGTGCCAGTAGTACCGGGACAGGTCAGCCCCAGCATTTT. Protein: CASSTGTGQPQHF. The gene calls are TRBV19 and TRBJ1-5; 8 bases map to TRBD1. From germline, CDR1 is LNHDA and CDR2 SQIVND (reference sequence). The junction had 2 bases not matched to a gene; V was cut back by 4 bases and J by 6 bases. The CDR3 length is 13 residues.

V gene TRBV6-5 combines with J gene TRBJ1-5, with TRBD1 as a possible D gene (5 bases). Trimming took off 2 bases at V and 3 bases at J, with 11 bases between the two ends. Germline V lookup: CDR1 MNHEY, CDR2 SVGAGI. The CDR3 length is 15 residues. The chain's CDR3 is CASSYRGGANQPQHF. The DNA for the CDR3 is TGTGCCAGCAGTTACCGTGGTGGGGCCAATCAGCCCCAGCATTTT.

V usage is TRBV19 and J usage is TRBJ1-2; 7 nucleotides line up with TRBD1. V shed 7 bases and J 3 bases; nucleotides not matched to a gene: 11. The CDR3 loop spans 15 amino acids. Germline V gene lookup returns CDR1 LNHDA and CDR2 SQIVND (reference sequence). CDR3 region: CASTQDRSDYYGYTF. CDR3 DNA sequence: TGTGCCAGTACCCAGGACAGGTCTGACTACTATGGCTACACCTTC. The variable domain in full, completed from reference TRBV19 and TRBJ1-2, reads DGGITQSPKYLFRKEGQNVTLSCEQNLNHDAMYWYRQDPGQGLRLIYYSQIVNDFQKGDIAEGYSVSREKKESFPLTVTSAQKNPTAFYLCASTQDRSDYYGYTFGSGTRLTVV.

This CDR3 reads CASSPETGADTQYF. Here the CDR3 DNA reads TGTGCCAGCTCACCAGAGACAGGGGCAGATACGCAGTATTTT. The chain is built from TRBV18 and TRBJ2-3; TRBD1 matches 8 bases. The ends lost 2 bases at V and 4 bases at J; junction bases unmatched: 2. This CDR3 is 14 amino acids long. Germline CDR1 reads KGHSH; CDR2 reads LQKENI.

The chain couples TRBV4-3 to TRBJ1-2; TRBD1 aligns across 9 bases. Looked up from germline, CDR1 is LGHNA and CDR2 is YSLEER. V lost 4 bases and J lost 0; bases outside the gene matches: 6. The CDR3 loop spans 16 amino acids. CDR3 nucleotide sequence: TGCGCCAGCAGCCTTGACAGGGGGGTCCCTAACTATGGCTACACCTTC. Its translation is CASSLDRGVPNYGYTF.

This rearrangement joins TRBV9 to TRBJ2-7; 8 bases map to TRBD1. The CDR3 runs to 17 residues. With 4 bases clipped from V and 0 bases from J, the junction kept 12 bases outside the gene matches. The germline V gene encodes CDR1 SGDLS and CDR2 YYNGEE. CDR3 region: CASSPSGGTGSSYEQYF. In DNA, the CDR3 is TGTGCCAGCAGCCCCAGTGGCGGGACAGGCAGCTCCTACGAGCAGTACTTC.

This clone was counted once. The rearrangement uses TRBV9 and TRBJ2-6; the D gene is possibly TRBD1 (5 bases). Germline CDR1 reads SGDLS; CDR2 reads YYNGEE. The CDR3 spans 15 residues. Deletions cut 0 bases from V and 4 bases from J, with 8 bases between. This chain's CDR3 is CASSVVGAGANVLTF. The CDR3 coding sequence is TGTGCCAGCAGCGTAGTAGGGGCGGGGGCCAACGTCCTGACTTTC.

This sequence joins TRBV5-5 and TRBJ2-2; D is ambiguous. CDR3 length: 14 residues. V was cut by 0 bases and J by 4 bases, with 7 bases left in between. The germline V gene encodes CDR1 SGHKS and CDR2 YYEKEE (reference sequence). The CDR3 region is CASSLGIATGELFF. The CDR3 bases are TGTGCCAGCAGCTTGGGGATAGCCACCGGGGAGCTGTTTTTT.

In its sample, this clone was seen once. V is TRBV5-1 and J is TRBJ2-1; a weak D match, TRBD2 (5 bases). The ends were cut back, 4 bases at V and 5 bases at J, with 10 bases in the middle. The CDR3 totals 13 residues. Germline V gene lookup returns CDR1 SGHRS and CDR2 YFSETQ. CDR3 in amino acids: CASSPGSHNEQFF. The CDR3 nucleotides are TGCGCCAGCAGCCCGGGAAGTCACAATGAGCAGTTCTTC.

A remark on this clone: A junction end diverges from the germline sequence, so it may reflect a read error. DNA of the CDR3: TGTGCCAGCAGTTTACTAACGCGGGGCTTT. Amino acids: CASSLLTRGF. This rearrangement joins TRBV12-3 or TRBV12-4 to TRBJ1-1; D uncertain. The CDR3 is 10 residues long.

V is TRBV7-9 and J is TRBJ1-2; 7 bases match TRBD1. This CDR3 region has 15 residues. The trim removed 5 bases at V and 0 bases at J, leaving 6 bases unmatched. The germline V gene has CDR1 SEHNR and CDR2 FQNEAQ (reference sequence). As DNA, the CDR3 is TGTGCCAGCAGCCCGGGACAGCTAGCTAACTATGGCTACACCTTC. This translates into CASSPGQLANYGYTF.

The chain combines TRBV29-1 with TRBJ1-4; possibly TRBD1 for D (6 bases). CDR1 and CDR2 (germline): SQVTM, ANQGSEA. Between the trimmed V and J ends, which lost 6 bases and 8 bases, there was a span of 13 bases. There are 12 residues in the CDR3. The CDR3 protein is CSVSPTGEKLFF. CDR3 in DNA: TGCAGCGTATCCCCTACAGGGGAAAAACTGTTTTTT.

This chain uses TRBV9 with TRBJ2-2; no clear D gene. This CDR3 spans 14 amino acids. Germline-derived CDR1 and CDR2 are SGDLS and YYNGEE. V shed 3 bases and J shed 1 base, with 7 bases lying between them. The CDR3 region is CASSAIQNTGELFF. In nucleotides, the CDR3 is TGTGCCAGCAGCGCGATACAGAACACCGGGGAGCTGTTTTTT.

The rearrangement links TRBV5-6 to TRBJ1-1, with D tentatively TRBD1 (6 bases). CDR1 SGHDT and CDR2 YYEEEE come from the germline V gene. Trimming left V 4 bases short and J 0 bases short, with 13 bases between. The CDR3 runs to 15 residues. Here the CDR3 reads CASSRKGQLNTEAFF. CDR3 nucleotides: TGTGCCAGCAGCCGTAAAGGACAGCTGAACACTGAAGCTTTCTTT. The variable domain in full, with the rest retrieved from reference TRBV5-6 and TRBJ1-1, is DAGVTQSPTHLIKTRGQQVTLRCSPKSGHDTVSWYQQALGQGPQFIFQYYEEEERQRGNFPDRFSGHQFPNYSSELNVNALLLGDSALYLCASSRKGQLNTEAFFGQGTRLTVV.

This clone was observed once. This chain links TRBV11-1 with TRBJ2-1; TRBD2 matches 8 bases. The CDR3 loop spans 18 amino acids. With V trimmed by 0 bases and J by 7 bases, 14 bases remained unmatched. Germline CDR1 is SGHAT and CDR2 is FQDESV (reference sequence). CDR3 in amino acids: CASSLARRSGSILNEQFF. CDR3 coding DNA: TGTGCCAGCAGCTTAGCGCGTCGAAGCGGGAGCATATTAAATGAGCAGTTCTTC.

The genes are TRBV7-9 and TRBJ1-5; TRBD1 might be the D (5 bases). Deletions cut 1 base from V and 8 bases from J, with 15 bases between. CDR3 length: 15 residues. From germline, CDR1 is SEHNR and CDR2 FQNEAQ (reference sequence). The CDR3 DNA reads TGTGCCAGCAGCTTAGGGGACTCAAGGTGGGAGCCCCAGCATTTT. Its protein product is CASSLGDSRWEPQHF.

The genes are TRBV18 and TRBJ2-2, with TRBD2 as a possible D gene (5 bases). Germline values: CDR1 KGHSH, CDR2 LQKENI. This CDR3 region has 16 residues. Trimming took 1 base from V and 0 from J, leaving 9 bases between them. This CDR3 reads CASSPRSGSNTGELFF. CDR3 in DNA: TGTGCCAGCTCACCACGGAGCGGTTCGAACACCGGGGAGCTGTTTTTT.

This rearrangement joins TRBV9 to TRBJ1-1; no reliable D call. Germline V gene sequence: CDR1 SGDLS, CDR2 YYNGEE. This CDR3 spans 14 amino acids. V lost 3 bases, J lost 6 bases, and 15 bases lay in between. CDR3 bases: TGTGCCAGCAGCGCTACCCCGGGTAAGGCTGAAGCTTTCTTT. It codes for CASSATPGKAEAFF.